Listed below are T cell receptor beta chains from one sample, sequenced in a study of blood T cell repertoires in COVID-19. Only in-frame clones appear in the TCRdb table, and some are missing; sequencing was by immunoSEQ multiplex PCR. The table shows 260,000 or so clones, with around 85% occurring only once. Sequencing was carried out using PBMCs or T cells enriched from blood (not recorded which). The receptors here all came from a woman aged 50 to 65 who had recovered from COVID-19. Each CDR3 is given with its conserved first and last residue. Each record gives: CDR3 DNA, CDR3 protein, D gene, V gene, J gene, clone size. A D gene is named only where the DNA matches it firmly. Not every row has a clone size; where given, it reads once, few, many or a size class.

TGCGCCAGCAGCTTGACCCCGAGCGGGGCCAACAATGAGCAGTTCTTC,CASSLTPSGANNEQFF,TRBD2,TRBV5-1,TRBJ2-1,.
TGTGCCAGCAGTGAAGCAGCCTACCACCCCTACAATGAGCAGTTCTTC,CASSEAAYHPYNEQFF,.,TRBV6-1,TRBJ2-1,.
TGCGCCAGCAGCCAAGACAGGGGCACAGATACGCAGTATTTT,CASSQDRGTDTQYF,.,TRBV4-3,TRBJ2-3,few
TGTGCCAGCAGTCCCTCCCAGTGGGAGCAGTTCTTC,CASSPSQWEQFF,.,TRBV12-3/TRBV12-4,TRBJ2-1,.
TGTGCCAGCAGCCCCCACCCCGACAGGATGGATGGCTACACCTTC,CASSPHPDRMDGYTF,.,TRBV11-2,TRBJ1-2,.
TGTGCCAGCAGCTTAAGACTAGCGGACAATGAGCAGTTCTTC,CASSLRLADNEQFF,TRBD2,TRBV11-3,TRBJ2-1,.
TGCGCCAGCAGCCAAGCGGGACAGATAAACACTGAAGCTTTCTTT,CASSQAGQINTEAFF,TRBD1,TRBV4-1,TRBJ1-1,.
TGTGCCAGCAGCCCGAGACAGGGACGAACGGCGAGGTATGGCTACACCTTC,CASSPRQGRTARYGYTF,TRBD1,TRBV7-2,TRBJ1-2,.
TGTGCCAGCAGCCCCGGTCTTGGGCCCAGCACAGATACGCAGTATTTT,CASSPGLGPSTDTQYF,.,TRBV11-2,TRBJ2-3,.
TGCGCCAGCAGTGGGACCGCGGGGATAACTGAAGCTTTCTTT,CASSGTAGITEAFF,.,TRBV10-1,TRBJ1-1,.
TGTGCCAGCACGAGAGACAGAAACCAAGAGACCCAGTACTTC,CASTRDRNQETQYF,.,TRBV2,TRBJ2-5,.
TGTGCCAGCAGCCCTCGGGAGGGGATAGGGGAAAAACTGTTTTTT,CASSPREGIGEKLFF,.,TRBV7-9,TRBJ1-4,.
TGCAGCGCCACGGGACAGCCCAACACTGAAGCTTTCTTT,CSATGQPNTEAFF,TRBD1,TRBV29-1,TRBJ1-1,.
TGTGCCAGCAGCTCACAGGGGCAAGTGGAAAAACTGTTTTTT,CASSSQGQVEKLFF,TRBD1,TRBV7-2,TRBJ1-4,few
TGCAGCGTTGATAGGACTGGACTAGCGGGGGTCACCAATGAGCAGTTCTTC,CSVDRTGLAGVTNEQFF,TRBD2,TRBV29-1,TRBJ2-1,.
TGTGCCAGTAGTATGGGTGGGGGCGCGGAACAGCCCCAGCATTTT,CASSMGGGAEQPQHF,.,TRBV19,TRBJ1-5,once
TGCAGCGTTTACCGAGGCGGGGAGCTGTTTTTT,CSVYRGGELFF,.,TRBV29-1,TRBJ2-2,.
TGTGCCAGCAGCGGGAAGGGGCTGGACAATCAGCCCCAGCATTTT,CASSGKGLDNQPQHF,.,TRBV7-8,TRBJ1-5,few
TGTGCCAGCAGTGCTCGGCAGGGGGCTTACAATGAGCAGTTCTTC,CASSARQGAYNEQFF,TRBD1,TRBV2,TRBJ2-1,once
TGTGCCAGTAGTCTAGCGGTACTAGCCAAAAACATTCAGTACTTC,CASSLAVLAKNIQYF,TRBD2,TRBV19,TRBJ2-4,once
TGTGCCAGCAGCAAAGGTCACGGGACTAGCGGGAGCTCCTACGAGCAGTACTTC,CASSKGHGTSGSSYEQYF,.,TRBV21-1,TRBJ2-7,.
TGCGCCAGCAGCTTGTTTCCAGGTAATCAGCCCCAGCATTTT,CASSLFPGNQPQHF,.,TRBV5-1,TRBJ1-5,.
TGTGCCAGTAGTTCCGGGACAGGGGGCTACAATGAGCAGTTCTTC,CASSSGTGGYNEQFF,TRBD1,TRBV19,TRBJ2-1,.
TGTGCCAGCTCTCCCTTGGACAGGAACACCGGGGAGCTGTTTTTT,CASSPLDRNTGELFF,.,TRBV9,TRBJ2-2,.